A selection of T cell receptor beta chains follows, all from one sample in a study of blood T cell repertoires in COVID-19. Clones were sequenced by immunoSEQ multiplex PCR, and TCRdb holds only the in-frame ones, with some missing. Counted here are roughly 100,000 clones, around 87% occurring once; the ten biggest clones make up roughly 12%. The sample taken for sequencing was peripheral blood. The receptors stem from a woman in her thirties with acute or convalescent COVID-19. Both conserved end residues are part of each CDR3.

>TRBJ2-7|TRBV19
CASSIARGPGTILFYEQYF
>TRBJ2-5|TRBV7-8
CASKGTSGGRETQYF
>TRBJ1-1|TRBV6-6
CASKQGATEAFF
>TRBJ1-6|TRBV6-5
CASSYLSQGGNSPLHF
>TRBJ1-5|TRBV27
CASSMTEARPYSNQPQHF
>TRBJ2-7|TRBV24-1
CATSGPLGTGVGEQYF
>TRBJ2-3|TRBV7-9
CASSLWGLAGLQGDTQYF
>TRBJ1-1|TRBV27
CASSPGWTMNTEAFF
>TRBJ1-4|TRBV5-6
CASSRTGTGEGKLFF
>TRBJ2-7|TRBV9
CASSASPRSEQYF
>TRBJ1-1|TRBV18
CASSSGQAANTEAFF
>TRBJ2-7|TRBV4-1
CASSQTGVEQYF
>TRBJ1-2|TRBV6-5
CASSYVRDYGYTF
>TRBJ1-1|TRBV5-6
CASSFAVGGNTEAFF
>TRBJ2-3|TRBV30
CAWGSGVGDTQYF
>TRBJ1-2|TRBV27
CASSLGVSPHYYGYTF
>TRBJ1-5|TRBV2
CASSDGWQPQHF